The clone carrying this TCR beta chain was seen a single time. What it binds is unknown. Then a second PCR, running roughly 7 to 11 cycles, was carried out with a sample-barcoded 5' primer and a J-beta primer mix. TCRdb reanalysed the 5' RACE reads using MiXCR and keeps one entry per CDR3 protein. This table holds around 1.5 million distinct CDR3 sequences, roughly 59% found once. CDR3 length: 15 residues. Germline loops: CDR1 SQVTM, CDR2 ANQGSEA. Trimming cost V 5 bases and J 0 bases; bases outside gene matches: 7. There were at least 6 micrograms of total RNA extracted from every sample. The data belong to a study of blood T cells in healthy people across ages. Study observations and caveats: Researchers said unsorted PBMCs prevented a conclusive naive versus antigen-experienced comparison.

Sample: blood. This rearrangement joins TRBV29-1 to TRBJ2-1, with 7 nucleotides matching TRBD2. The TCR comes from a man aged 18 to 30 in good health. In nucleotides, the CDR3 is TGCAGCGTTCGACGGGGGGTCCTCTCCTACAATGAGCAGTTCTTC. Amino acids: CSVRRGVLSYNEQFF.